The TCR beta chain under discussion was sequenced for a study of beta chain features in type 1 diabetes. The wider study: Healthy donors resembled patients in age, gender and cell yields.

This clone was seen more than once but under ten times. The antigen is unknown. General study results and limits: Significant though moderate, a shortening of TCRB CDR3s appeared in all four CD4+ subsets of Type 1 diabetes patients.

Since all of the isolated RNA was reverse transcribed, expressed TCRB transcripts were what got sequenced. Mean read depth for naive, central memory and regulatory T cell samples was several million reads. Assay used: immunoSEQ multiplex PCR; TCRdb lists only in-frame clones, some missing. In the table there are approximately 250,000 clones, roughly 24% of which are singletons. Trimming at V came to 4 bases and at J to 4 bases, leaving 6 bases not matched to a gene. From germline, CDR1 is SQVTM and CDR2 ANQGSEA. This CDR3 is built from 14 residues. This chain uses TRBV29-1 with TRBJ2-7; the match to TRBD2 covers 11 bases. The sample taken for sequencing was naive CD4+ T cells from blood. The source is a woman aged 25 to 39 with type 1 diabetes. CDR3 coding DNA: TGCAGCGTTGGCCCGAGACTAGCGGGGTACGAGCAGTACTTC. It specifies CSVGPRLAGYEQYF.